This T cell receptor (beta chain) was identified during a study of blood T cell repertoires in COVID-19. On the study more broadly: Researchers got acute and convalescent COVID-19 samples from the United States, Italy and Spain. PBMCs, B-cell-depleted T cells, or T cells provided the cDNA or gDNA that made up the material.

Germline V gene sequence: CDR1 SGHVS, CDR2 FNYEAQ. This CDR3 spans 15 amino acids. V was shortened by 5 bases and J by 1 base, with 12 bases between the two germline ends. This table comes from immunoSEQ multiplex PCR, and its TCRdb copy is limited to in-frame clones, with some not included. The table has about 87,000 clones, roughly 76% seen once. The sequence was obtained from a woman aged 80 or over with active or convalescent COVID-19. The sequenced sample was peripheral blood. This chain links TRBV7-6 with TRBJ2-4; D may be TRBD2 (5 bases). Here the CDR3 reads CASSPGLLAKNIQYF. CDR3 nucleotide sequence: TGTGCCAGCAGCCCTGGACTCCTGGCCAAAAACATTCAGTACTTC.